Listed here are 30 T cell receptor beta chains from one sample, sequenced in a study of T-cell reconstitution after alpha-beta-depleted transplantation in children (dated by TCRdb to 2015 to 2016). To prepare the library, PCR was applied. Sequenced on an Illumina HiSeq 2500. To normalize quantification of the TCRbeta repertoire, the TCR libraries were built with molecular barcoding that relied on unique molecular identifiers. Using fastp trimming at Q25 and MiXCR clonotype assembly, TCRdb reanalyzed the public sequencing data and kept in-frame beta chains. Each CDR3 protein gets just one entry, which takes the most common genes and DNA from the rows behind it. The sample yields around 490,000 distinct CDR3 sequences; more than 9.5% were counted once. The ten biggest clones cover approximately 14% of the sample. What the treatment or condition label conveys for this sample: allogeneic hematopoietic cell transplantation with graft depleted of TCRalphabeta T cells and CD19 B cells.

Sequences were derived from PBMCs, mostly from graft donor cells, sampled 180 days after TCRalphabeta/CD19-depleted stem cell transplant. The receptors here all came from a female patient aged 2-9 years who had a stem cell transplant for aplastic anemia, so the T cells may come from the graft donor.

The sample holds a few counts of this clonotype. The gene calls are TRBV4-3 and TRBJ2-2; 7 bases fit TRBD2. Germline CDR1 and CDR2: LGHNA and YSLEER. CDR3 length: 16 amino acids. Trimming removed 4 bases from V and 0 bases from J; junction bases left unmatched: 5. The CDR3 sequence: CASSPPGRTNTGELFF. The CDR3, as DNA: TGCGCCAGCAGCCCACCCGGGAGGACGAACACCGGGGAGCTGTTTTTT.

J is TRBJ1-5 and V is TRBV30; D possibly corresponds to TRBD1 (6 bases). Trimming stripped 2 bases from V and 7 bases from J, with 15 bases between. This CDR3 region has 14 residues. CDR1 is GTSNPN and CDR2 is SVGIG in the germline V gene (reference sequence). The CDR3 is CAWSLGQGKQPQHF. The DNA of the CDR3 is TGTGCCTGGAGTCTTGGCCAGGGGAAACAGCCCCAGCATTTT.

In this sample, this clonotype turned up many times. The chain employs TRBV28 and TRBJ2-7; 7 bases map to TRBD1. The CDR3 is 14 residues long. Germline V gene sequence: CDR1 MDHEN, CDR2 SYDVKM. The ends lost 7 bases at V and 6 bases at J; junction bases unmatched: 12. The CDR3 DNA sequence: TGTGCCAGCATATGGGCGACAGGGCCGGGCGAGCAGTACTTC. It codes for CASIWATGPGEQYF.

The chain has TRBV4-1 and TRBJ2-2; D unclear. Trimming stripped 4 bases from V and 2 bases from J, with 17 bases between. There are 17 residues in the CDR3. Looked up from germline, CDR1 is MGHRA and CDR2 is YSYEKL. CDR3 residues: CASSPVATGPNTGELFF. CDR3 bases: TGCGCCAGCAGCCCCGTGGCGACCGGGCCAAACACCGGGGAGCTGTTTTTT.

The J gene is TRBJ2-1, the V gene TRBV20-1; 15 bases agree with TRBD2. Germline V CDR1 and CDR2: DFQATT, SNEGSKA (reference sequence). Trimming took 5 bases from V and 7 from J; bases not matched to a gene: 9. This CDR3 is built from 16 residues. CDR3 DNA: TGCAGTGCTGAGGGCTTTGGACTAGCGGGAGGGAATGAGCAGTTCTTC. Its protein is CSAEGFGLAGGNEQFF.

This chain links TRBV3-1 with TRBJ2-1, with unresolved D. Trimming took off 0 bases at V and 0 bases at J, with 9 bases between the two ends. In germline, CDR1 is LGHDT, CDR2 YNNKEL (reference sequence). This CDR3 is 16 amino acids long. In DNA, the CDR3 is TGTGCCAGCAGCCAAGACCTCCCTATCTCCTACAATGAGCAGTTCTTC. It specifies CASSQDLPISYNEQFF.

This clonotype was observed a few times. V usage is TRBV18 and J usage is TRBJ1-1, with a tentative D call TRBD1 (5 bases). The V gene's germline CDR1 is KGHSH and CDR2 LQKENI. There are 15 residues in the CDR3. The V gene lost 4 bases and the J gene lost 1 base, with 13 bases spanning the gap. The CDR3 nucleotides read TGTGCCAGCTCACGACAAATGACAGAGAACACTGAAGCTTTCTTT. As protein: CASSRQMTENTEAFF.

This clonotype occurred a few times. The V gene is TRBV7-2, the J gene TRBJ2-2, with 7 bases aligning to TRBD2. CDR1 is SGHTA, CDR2 FQGNSA, per germline. The junction had 8 bases not matched to a gene; V was cut back by 2 bases and J by 5 bases. The length of the CDR3 is 16 residues. In DNA form, the CDR3 reads TGTGCCAGCAGCTTAACTGGCGCTAGCGGAACCGGGGAGCTGTTTTTT. As protein: CASSLTGASGTGELFF.

This clonotype has a handful of counts. The gene calls are TRBV5-1 and TRBJ1-5; 12 positions agree with TRBD1. The junction had 13 bases not matched to a gene; V was cut back by 9 bases and J by 0 bases. The CDR3 extends over 18 amino acids. Per the germline V gene, CDR1 is SGHRS and CDR2 is YFSETQ. CDR3 sequence reads: CAILRARDRGRSNQPQHF. In DNA form, the CDR3 reads TGCGCCATCCTTCGGGCTCGGGACAGGGGGCGTAGCAATCAGCCCCAGCATTTT.

A remark on this clonotype: An end of the junction differs from the germline gene, which may be a read error. The J gene is TRBJ2-7, the V gene TRBV18; no firm D call. Germline CDR1 is KGHSH and CDR2 is LQKENI. The CDR3 covers 11 residues. The CDR3 sequence is CASPPDSEKYF. Here the CDR3 DNA reads TGTGCCAGCCCACCTGATTCGGAAAAGTACTTC.

In this sample, this clonotype turned up many times. This rearrangement joins TRBV20-1 to TRBJ2-1, with D possibly being TRBD2 (6 bases). This CDR3 spans 13 amino acids. CDR1 DFQATT and CDR2 SNEGSKA come from the germline V gene (reference sequence). The CDR3 reads CGLLAGFYNEQFF. In DNA form, the CDR3 reads TGCGGTCTCCTGGCGGGGTTTTACAATGAGCAGTTCTTC.

This clonotype was seen a handful of times. The J gene is TRBJ2-1, the V gene TRBV4-2; 7 positions match TRBD2. CDR3 length: 16 residues. Germline trimming cut 5 bases from V and 4 bases from J; bases unmatched to any gene: 11. Germline loops: CDR1 LGHNA, CDR2 YNFKEQ. CDR3 loop: CASSITGVAGYNEQFF. In nucleotides, the CDR3 is TGTGCCAGCAGCATAACCGGGGTAGCGGGTTACAATGAGCAGTTCTTC.

In this sample, this clonotype turned up many times. The rearrangement uses TRBV20-1 and TRBJ2-5; D gene ambiguous. V was pared by 4 bases and J by 2 bases, with 8 bases between. This CDR3 contains 12 residues. Germline values: CDR1 DFQATT, CDR2 SNEGSKA (reference sequence). The CDR3 nucleotides are TGCAGTGCTAAGGAAGCACAAGAGACCCAGTACTTC. Protein: CSAKEAQETQYF.

This clonotype was observed at least ten times. The rearrangement links TRBV28 to TRBJ1-4, with D perhaps matching TRBD1 (5 bases). This CDR3 has 12 amino acids. Trimming cost V 6 bases and J 8 bases, with 10 bases left between them. Per germline, CDR1 MDHEN and CDR2 SYDVKM. The CDR3 sequence: CASRSGWEKLFF. CDR3 bases: TGTGCCAGCAGATCAGGGTGGGAAAAACTGTTTTTT.

This clonotype has more than one count but fewer than ten. The chain employs TRBV5-6 and TRBJ2-1; 10 positions match TRBD2. The CDR3 extends over 16 amino acids. Trimming took 0 bases from V and 9 from J; bases not matched to a gene: 9. CDR1 and CDR2 from the germline V gene are SGHDT and YYEEEE. CDR3 in amino acids: CASSLGPGTSDGEQFF. The CDR3 bases are TGTGCCAGCAGCTTGGGTCCTGGGACTAGCGATGGTGAGCAGTTCTTC.

The genes are TRBV19 and TRBJ1-1, with 10 nucleotides matching TRBD1. V shed 5 bases and J 6 bases; nucleotides not matched to a gene: 6. This CDR3 has 14 amino acids. Per the germline V gene, CDR1 is LNHDA and CDR2 is SQIVND (reference sequence). Written as DNA, the CDR3 is TGTGCCAGTAGTGACAGGGGGCCTAGCGCTGAAGCTTTCTTT. As protein: CASSDRGPSAEAFF.

This clonotype was counted a few times. The chain links TRBV12-3 or TRBV12-4 to TRBJ2-1, with 9 bases fitting TRBD2. The J segment lost 1 base and the V segment lost 5 bases, leaving 9 bases of the junction unmatched. This CDR3 is built from 17 residues. The CDR3, as DNA: TGTGCCAGCAGTGCCCACTGGCGGGAGGGGTCCTACAATGAGCAGTTCTTC. This codes for CASSAHWREGSYNEQFF.

This clonotype was detected many times. V gene TRBV7-8 combines with J gene TRBJ2-2; D gene unclear. The CDR3 runs 15 residues. V was pared by 2 bases and J by 2 bases, with 9 bases between. The V gene's germline CDR1 is SGHVS and CDR2 FQNEAQ. CDR3 loop: CASSLSPDNTGELFF. CDR3 nucleotides: TGTGCCAGCAGCTTAAGTCCAGACAACACCGGGGAGCTGTTTTTT.

In nucleotides, the CDR3 is TGCGCCAGCAGCCAAGATTCAGGGACTAGCGGGAGAGAGACCCAGTACTTC. It is translated as CASSQDSGTSGRETQYF. The chain combines TRBV4-3 with TRBJ2-5; 14 bases agree with TRBD2. Germline lookup yields CDR1 LGHNA and CDR2 YSLEER. V lost 0 bases to trimming and J lost 4 bases; unmatched junction nucleotides: 4. This CDR3 spans 17 amino acids.

In this sample, this clonotype turned up many times. The genes are TRBV5-1 and TRBJ2-1; the D is unclear. Germline lookup yields CDR1 SGHRS and CDR2 YFSETQ. The V and J ends lost 4 bases and 7 bases respectively, with 12 bases between them. This CDR3 spans 13 amino acids. The CDR3 sequence: CASSPGRKNEQFF. The CDR3 DNA is TGCGCCAGCAGCCCAGGACGGAAAAATGAGCAGTTCTTC.

The rearrangement joins TRBV7-9 to TRBJ2-5; 12 bases are a match to TRBD2. J was trimmed by 4 bases and V by 2 bases; bases with no gene match: 5. This CDR3 has 16 residues. Germline CDR1 reads SEHNR; CDR2 reads FQNEAQ (reference sequence). The CDR3 protein is CASSLIGLAGRETQYF. The CDR3 bases are TGTGCCAGCAGCTTAATCGGACTAGCGGGAAGAGAGACCCAGTACTTC.

This clonotype has more than one count but fewer than ten. V usage is TRBV5-1 and J usage is TRBJ2-3; the D is unclear. Trimming took 4 bases from V and 9 from J, leaving 15 bases between them. This CDR3 spans 13 amino acids. Germline lookup yields CDR1 SGHRS and CDR2 YFSETQ. The CDR3 nucleotides are TGCGCCAGCAGCGTAAGAACCAGCGACACGCAGTATTTT. Residues: CASSVRTSDTQYF. The full variable domain, in which reference TRBV5-1 and TRBJ2-3 provide the parts outside the CDR3, is KAGVTQTPRYLIKTRGQQVTLSCSPISGHRSVSWYQQTPGQGLQFLFEYFSETQRNKGNFPGRFSGRQFSNSRSEMNVSTLELGDSALYLCASSVRTSDTQYFGPGTRLTVL.

The chain carries TRBV29-1 and TRBJ2-3; 7 bases align to TRBD1. CDR1 and CDR2 (germline): SQVTM, ANQGSEA. The CDR3 extends over 12 amino acids. V was clipped by 6 bases and J by 8 bases; unmatched bases: 8. CDR3 amino acids: CSVLQGTGTQYF. The CDR3 bases are TGCAGCGTGTTACAGGGGACGGGTACGCAGTATTTT.

A few counts support this clonotype. J is TRBJ1-3 and V is TRBV18, with D unclear. Trimming took off 6 bases at V and 0 bases at J, with 12 bases between the two ends. Per germline, CDR1 KGHSH and CDR2 LQKENI. This CDR3 has 15 amino acids. CDR3 coding DNA: TGTGCCAGCTCGCTAAGGAGGGACTCTGGAAACACCATATATTTT. Its translation: CASSLRRDSGNTIYF.

J is TRBJ2-7 and V is TRBV7-2; D might be TRBD1 or TRBD2, each matching 7 bases. This CDR3 contains 16 residues. Trimming cost V 5 bases and J 7 bases, with 24 bases left between them. Germline V lookup: CDR1 SGHTA, CDR2 FQGNSA. The CDR3 sequence: CASSQGGGQRDLEQYF. The CDR3 bases are TGTGCCAGCAGCCAAGGGGGGGGACAGCGGGACTTGGAGCAGTACTTC.

This clonotype was seen a few times. This chain connects TRBV20-1 to TRBJ2-2; TRBD1 agrees at 7 bases. V shed 6 bases and J 0 bases; nucleotides not matched to a gene: 4. The CDR3 sequence is 14 residues long. Germline CDR1 DFQATT, CDR2 SNEGSKA (reference sequence). The CDR3 DNA reads TGCAGTGCCCTGGACAGGTCGAACACCGGGGAGCTGTTTTTT. This sequence encodes CSALDRSNTGELFF.

This clonotype was detected many times. The chain combines TRBV5-6 with TRBJ2-5, with D perhaps matching TRBD1 or TRBD2 (6 bases each). The germline gives CDR1 SGHDT, CDR2 YYEEEE. The V end was cut by 2 bases, the J end by 1 base, with 15 bases between. This CDR3 region has 16 residues. The CDR3 loop is CASSFYRVGGQETQYF. DNA for the CDR3: TGTGCCAGCAGCTTTTACAGGGTGGGAGGCCAAGAGACCCAGTACTTC. Full variable domain (missing parts from reference TRBV5-6 and TRBJ2-5): DAGVTQSPTHLIKTRGQQVTLRCSPKSGHDTVSWYQQALGQGPQFIFQYYEEEERQRGNFPDRFSGHQFPNYSSELNVNALLLGDSALYLCASSFYRVGGQETQYFGPGTRLLVL.

The chain uses TRBV28 and TRBJ1-2; D remains ambiguous. V was cut by 6 bases and J by 7 bases, with 9 bases left in between. This CDR3 has 11 residues. The germline CDR1 and CDR2 sequences are MDHEN and SYDVKM. The CDR3 region is CASRTVVGYTF. CDR3 nucleotides: TGTGCCAGCAGGACTGTGGTTGGCTACACCTTC.

This clonotype was detected ten times or more. The chain combines TRBV5-1 with TRBJ1-1; weak D call: TRBD1 (6 bases). V lost 4 bases and J lost 0, with 19 bases in between. The germline CDR1 and CDR2 sequences are SGHRS and YFSETQ. This CDR3 has 17 residues. The CDR3 loop reads CASSHPRDNPMNTEAFF. The CDR3 DNA sequence: TGCGCCAGCAGCCACCCCAGGGACAATCCGATGAACACTGAAGCTTTCTTT.

This clonotype was picked up one time. V usage is TRBV2 and J usage is TRBJ2-1; D is ambiguous. V was shortened by 3 bases and J by 8 bases, with 5 bases between the two germline ends. CDR3 size: 11 residues. Germline lookup yields CDR1 SNHLY and CDR2 FYNNEI. CDR3 sequence reads: CASSDFHEQFF. Written as DNA, the CDR3 is TGTGCCAGCAGTGATTTCCATGAGCAGTTCTTC.